Presented here are 13 T cell receptor beta chains from one specimen sequenced in a study of blood T cell repertoires in COVID-19. Profiling relied on immunoSEQ multiplex PCR, and the TCRdb table lists in-frame clones only, not all of them. The table has around 170,000 clones, about 86% seen once. The sample taken for sequencing was peripheral blood. The receptors originated from a woman in her 30s with active or convalescent COVID-19.

The CDR3 spells CASSLVDRGHEQYF. For the CDR3, the DNA is TGCGCCAGCAGCTTGGTTGACAGGGGACACGAGCAGTACTTC. The rearrangement uses TRBV5-1 and TRBJ2-7; TRBD1 agrees at 8 bases. This CDR3 is built from 14 residues. Germline CDR1 reads SGHRS; CDR2 reads YFSETQ. Trimming cost V 0 bases and J 5 bases; bases outside gene matches: 4.

The chain recombines TRBV28 with TRBJ2-2, with TRBD2 as a possible D gene (6 bases). CDR1 is MDHEN and CDR2 is SYDVKM in the germline V gene. V dropped 9 bases and J dropped 0 bases, with 17 bases sitting between them. CDR3 length: 16 residues. The CDR3 reads CASMTWEAANTGELFF. The CDR3 DNA reads as TGTGCCAGTATGACCTGGGAGGCCGCGAACACCGGGGAGCTGTTTTTT.

This chain links TRBV21-1 with TRBJ1-1; the table's D call TRBD1 went unverified against the DNA. TRBV21-1 is shown as a pseudogene. The CDR3 runs 14 residues. The CDR3 sequence: CLLGSVRPNTEAFF. The CDR3 DNA is TGTTTGTTAGGTAGTGTCAGGCCAAACACTGAAGCTTTCTTT.

This chain connects TRBV19 to TRBJ2-3, with TRBD1 matching over 8 bases. With V trimmed by 4 bases and J by 8 bases, 8 bases remained unmatched. The CDR3 length is 14 residues. The germline CDR1 and CDR2 sequences are LNHDA and SQIVND (reference sequence). The CDR3: CASSTPGGFGTQYF. CDR3 DNA: TGTGCCAGTAGTACTCCAGGGGGCTTTGGTACGCAGTATTTT.

This clone was counted once. The genes are TRBV7-9 and TRBJ1-1; 7 bases fit TRBD1. This CDR3 is built from 14 residues. CDR1 and CDR2 (germline): SEHNR, FQNEAQ (reference sequence). After removal of 5 bases from V and 0 bases from J, the junction contained 3 bases not matched to a gene. This CDR3 is CASSLDRVNTEAFF. The DNA of the CDR3 is TGTGCCAGCAGCCTTGACAGGGTGAACACTGAAGCTTTCTTT.

V gene TRBV9 combines with J gene TRBJ1-1; D not certain. The CDR3 covers 14 residues. The ends were cut back, 2 bases at V and 2 bases at J, with 10 bases in the middle. Germline lookup yields CDR1 SGDLS and CDR2 YYNGEE. CDR3 loop: CASSVTAGNTEAFF. The CDR3 DNA reads as TGTGCCAGCAGCGTCACGGCGGGCAACACTGAAGCTTTCTTT.

The chain combines TRBV6-1 with TRBJ2-5; possibly TRBD1 for D (5 bases). Germline V lookup: CDR1 MNHNS, CDR2 SASEGT. V was pared by 0 bases and J by 1 base, with 6 bases between. The CDR3 covers 14 residues. The CDR3 spells CASSEATVQETQYF. As DNA, the CDR3 is TGTGCCAGCAGTGAAGCGACAGTCCAAGAGACCCAGTACTTC.

The chain couples TRBV2 to TRBJ1-2; 9 nucleotides align to TRBD1. The germline gives CDR1 SNHLY, CDR2 FYNNEI. This CDR3 has 14 amino acids. Trimming cost V 4 bases and J 7 bases; bases outside gene matches: 7. The CDR3 DNA reads as TGTGCCAGCAGTGGACAGGGGGGTTTCTCTGGCTACACCTTC. Protein sequence: CASSGQGGFSGYTF.

The rearrangement links TRBV15 to TRBJ1-4, with 7 bases fitting TRBD1. The CDR3 length is 15 residues. The junction had 3 bases not matched to a gene; V was cut back by 0 bases and J by 5 bases. Germline V gene data show CDR1 as LNHNV and CDR2 as YYDKDF (reference sequence). The CDR3 spells CATSRDKDRNEKLFF. The CDR3 DNA sequence: TGTGCCACCAGCAGAGATAAGGACAGGAATGAAAAACTGTTTTTT.

The chain is built from TRBV5-1 and TRBJ1-1; D possibly corresponds to TRBD1 (6 bases). The V end lost 0 bases, the J end lost 3 bases, and 15 bases lay between the germline ends. CDR1 is SGHRS, CDR2 YFSETQ, per germline. This CDR3 spans 16 amino acids. In nucleotides, the CDR3 is TGCGCCAGCAGCTTGGGTGGGGCAGGACAGTACACTGAAGCTTTCTTT. This translates into CASSLGGAGQYTEAFF.

The rearrangement links TRBV25-1 to TRBJ1-1, with 8 bases fitting TRBD1. This CDR3 is built from 15 residues. V lost 3 bases, J lost 0 bases, and 3 bases stayed unmatched. CDR1 is MGHDK and CDR2 is SYGVNS in the germline V gene. CDR3 loop: CASSDQGAVNTEAFF. The CDR3 bases are TGTGCCAGCAGTGACCAGGGGGCCGTGAACACTGAAGCTTTCTTT. The whole variable domain, remainder taken from reference TRBV25-1 and TRBJ1-1, is EADIYQTPRYLVIGTGKKITLECSQTMGHDKMYWYQQDPGMELHLIHYSYGVNSTEKGDLSSESTVSRIRTEHFPLTLESARPSHTSQYLCASSDQGAVNTEAFFGQGTRLTVV.

J is TRBJ2-4 and V is TRBV10-3, with 9 bases aligning to TRBD2. The length of the CDR3 is 16 residues. Germline values: CDR1 ENHRY, CDR2 SYGVKD. Unmatched junction bases numbered 9, after V lost 3 bases and J lost 6 bases. The CDR3 DNA follows: TGTGCCATCAGTGAAAACCTCGGGACTAGCAGAAACATTCAGTACTTC. Translation gives CAISENLGTSRNIQYF.

This clone was seen more than once but under ten times. The rearrangement uses TRBV11-2 and TRBJ1-2, with unresolved D. Germline V CDR1 and CDR2: SGHAT, FQNNGV. The length of the CDR3 is 16 residues. V lost 3 bases, J lost 4 bases, and 18 bases lay in between. CDR3 coding DNA: TGTGCCAGCAGCTTGATGGAGCGGACTCCTTTCTATGGCTACACCTTC. This translates into CASSLMERTPFYGYTF.